This T cell receptor beta chain was obtained from a study of post-analysis software for immune sequencing data. Across the whole study: Recorded disease courses covered relapsing-remitting, secondary progressive and progressive-relapsing multiple sclerosis. Some patients had no subtype annotation.

Incorporated into the TCR beta cDNA libraries were unique molecular identifiers, which served to reduce PCR and sequencing biases. With 1 to 10 million T cells as the source, a few hundred thousand cDNA molecules resulted. TCRdb reanalysed the PCR reads using MiXCR and keeps one entry per CDR3 protein. This table has roughly 540,000 distinct CDR3 sequences, 30% to 40% appearing once. Study-level results: Multiple sclerosis patients showed significantly lower normalized Chao1 diversity than controls did. The authors found that F measure strongly co-clustered same-batch samples. Patients had higher frequencies than controls of a few TRBV segments, including TRBV5-6, TRBV5-1 and TRBV20-1.

As regards this clonotype: Antigen specificity is unknown.

CDR3 length: 15 residues. J gave up 7 bases and V 7 bases, and 8 bases lay outside the gene matches. CDR1 and CDR2 from the germline V gene are MNHNS and SASEGT. The sequence was collected from a girl under 18 with multiple sclerosis. The sequencing sample was made of blood. The genes are TRBV6-1 and TRBJ1-5; TRBD1 matches at 12 bases. The CDR3 is CASIRDRGLGQPQHF. The CDR3 nucleotides read TGTGCCAGCATTAGGGACAGGGGGCTAGGGCAGCCCCAGCATTTT.